This entry lists 2 T cell receptor beta chains sequenced from one sample in a study of control samples from healthy donors and cancer patients. Repertoires were generated with immunoSEQ multiplex PCR, while TCRdb's copy carries only in-frame clones and drops some. The table has about 150,000 clones, 93% seen once. Sequencing used blood. These receptors all stem from a man aged 45-65 years in good health.

This chain connects TRBV19 to TRBJ2-5; weak D call: TRBD1 (5 bases). V lost 7 bases and J lost 2, with 17 bases in between. The CDR3 has 15 residues. CDR1 LNHDA and CDR2 SQIVND come from the germline V gene (reference sequence). This CDR3 reads CASNPQAGSQETQYF. DNA for the CDR3: TGTGCCAGTAATCCACAGGCCGGATCGCAAGAGACCCAGTACTTC.

Here the CDR3 DNA reads TGTGCCAGCAGCCCCGCGGGCGTCGCGAACACCGGGGAGCTGTTTTTT. Its translation: CASSPAGVANTGELFF. This sequence joins TRBV7-6 and TRBJ2-2; maybe TRBD2 (5 bases). Deletions cut 5 bases from V and 0 bases from J, with 13 bases between. The CDR3 is 16 amino acids. CDR1 is SGHVS, CDR2 FNYEAQ, per germline. Full variable domain (missing parts from reference TRBV7-6 and TRBJ2-2): GAGVSQSPRYKVTKRGQDVALRCDPISGHVSLYWYRQALGQGPEFLTYFNYEAQQDKSGLPNDRFSAERPEGSISTLTIQRTEQRDSAMYRCASSPAGVANTGELFFGEGSRLTVL.